Below, one T cell receptor beta chain is given with its context. Its antigen remains unidentified. These data belong to a study of CD8 T cells in ankylosing spondylitis. Study-wide results and caveats: Seemingly characteristic of ankylosing spondylitis blood was a TCR beta motif consisting of 7 or 8 highly homologous variants.

A single record per CDR3 protein comes from TCRdb applying MiXCR to the 5' RACE reads. The sample carries a few hundred thousand distinct CDR3 sequences, over 9.5% recorded once. There are 13 residues in the CDR3. Germline loops: CDR1 SGHKS, CDR2 YYEKEE (reference sequence). The V and J ends lost 4 bases and 9 bases, in that order; junction bases with no gene match: 7. The TCR was taken from a male donor with ankylosing spondylitis. The V call is TRBV5-5, the J call TRBJ1-5, with 7 bases that match TRBD1. The source material was blood, either unsorted or a sorted T cell fraction (not recorded which). The CDR3: CASSQGGAGPQHF. The CDR3, as DNA: TGTGCCAGCAGCCAGGGGGGGGCGGGGCCCCAGCATTTT.